This is a list of T cell receptor beta chains from one sample in a study of regulatory T cells in long-lasting Graves disease. TCRdb passed the multiplex PCR reads through MiXCR, listing each CDR3 protein once. The data contain about half a million distinct CDR3 sequences, about 20% of them singletons. Sequenced material: peripheral blood mononuclear cells (PBMCs), taken when the disease was refractory, from a patient treated with antithyroid drugs. These receptors were taken from a female donor with Graves disease. The CDR3 runs from the conserved cysteine through the conserved F or W. The D gene is left open where the match is weak. Size tells how often a clone was seen (once, few, many) or the class of an expanded clone, and some rows leave it out.

size,D,V,J,DNA,CDR3
many,TRBD1,TRBV6-2/TRBV6-3,TRBJ1-4,TGTGCCAGCAGTTACTCTACAGGGGGAACGGGGAAGAATGAAAAACTGTTTTTT,CASSYSTGGTGKNEKLFF
few,NA,TRBV12-3/TRBV12-4,TRBJ1-4,TGTGCCAGCAGTTTAGCGCTCTCTAATGAAAAACTGTTTTTT,CASSLALSNEKLFF
NA,NA,TRBV19,TRBJ1-2,TGTGCCAGTAGTGGGGAAACTAACTATGGCTACACCTTC,CASSGETNYGYTF
many,TRBD1,TRBV28,TRBJ2-2,TGTGCCAGCAGTTTGGGGACAGGGGGTTACACCGGGGAGCTGTTTTTT,CASSLGTGGYTGELFF
many,NA,TRBV28,TRBJ2-7,TGTGCCAGCAGTCACCGCGAGCAGTACTTC,CASSHREQYF
many,NA,TRBV20-1,TRBJ2-7,TGCAGTGCTGGACACTACCGATACGAGCAGTACTTC,CSAGHYRYEQYF
few,NA,TRBV25-1,TRBJ2-2,TGTGCCAGCAGTGAATGGAGGGGGAGGTTAGGAACCGGGGAGCTGTTTTTT,CASSEWRGRLGTGELFF
many,NA,TRBV5-1,TRBJ2-7,TGCGCCAGCAGATCCGACAAATACGAGCAGTACTTC,CASRSDKYEQYF
NA,NA,TRBV20-1,TRBJ1-2,TGCAGTGCTAGAGAAAGCCGTCTCATCGGGGACATTAACTATGGCTACACCTTC,CSARESRLIGDINYGYTF
few,TRBD1,TRBV20-1,TRBJ1-6,TGCAGTGCTAGAGATCAGACAGGGGGCAATAGGAATTCACCCCTCCACTTT,CSARDQTGGNRNSPLHF